This T cell receptor beta chain came from a study of response to subunit inactivated influenza vaccine. Study observations and caveats: Each seasonal influenza vaccination recruits few new T cells, the authors suggested.

Of note for this clonotype: Its antigen is still unknown.

CDR3 size: 17 residues. Per germline, CDR1 LNHNV and CDR2 YYDKDF (reference sequence). V shed 0 bases and J 7 bases; nucleotides not matched to a gene: 13. One entry per CDR3 protein results from TCRdb running MiXCR on the RT-PCR reads. The table shows about 780,000 distinct CDR3 sequences, with around 20% occurring only once. Here the sequenced sample was PBMCs from blood, taken 5 days after vaccination. This chain joins TRBV15 and TRBJ2-5, with 8 positions matching TRBD1. The source is a man aged 50 or older who received an inactivated influenza vaccine. CDR3 in DNA: TGTGCCACCAGCAGAGATCAAGCCGGGACAGGAGGAGGGACCCAGTACTTC. Translating it yields CATSRDQAGTGGGTQYF.